This T cell receptor beta chain appears in the sequencing data of a study of T cell repertoires in cytomegalovirus infection. Looking at the study overall: It was recently identified HLA-C-restricted and well-studied HLA-B-restricted CMV epitopes that the study used.

TCRdb independently ran MiXCR on the reads; one entry per CDR3 protein. Of about 52,000 distinct CDR3 sequences listed, around a fifth are singletons. Ten or more counts support this clonotype. No antigen is known for it. V gave up 1 base and J gave up 5 bases, with 10 bases separating them. Germline assignment: CDR1 SGHTA and CDR2 FQGNSA. This CDR3 has 14 residues. The sample here was CD8+ T cells from cultured PBMCs, taken from culture after CMV antigen stimulation. The origin of this receptor is a human donor in good health (CMV status not recorded). Some clones in this sample may be carry-over from other donors' samples. The chain carries TRBV7-2 and TRBJ2-3; D may be TRBD1 (5 bases). DNA of the CDR3: TGTGCCAGCAGCTTAGTAGGGGCGCAAGATACGCAGTATTTT. This translates into CASSLVGAQDTQYF.